This T cell receptor (beta chain) was retrieved from a study of cytomegalovirus exposure and HLA in healthy donors. The donors gave bone marrow, and they were healthy. Notes on the study in general: Immune exposure information comprised only CMV serostatus. Reported performance of the classifier showed diagnosis of cytomegalovirus status with high specificity and sensitivity.

Trimming removed 0 bases from V and 9 bases from J, with 12 bases in between. The CDR3 consists of 14 residues. Germline lookup yields CDR1 LGHNT and CDR2 FRNRAP. Use of 60 Vbeta and 13 Jbeta primers characterized the PCR. Measured with immunoSEQ multiplex PCR; TCRdb has only the in-frame clones, and not every one. The table shows about 200,000 clones, with roughly four fifths occurring only once. A note on this clone: Its antigen is still unknown.

The genes are TRBV12-5 and TRBJ1-3; no firm D call. The receptor's source is a woman aged 40 to 50 in good health and CMV-seronegative. The source material was PBMCs. CDR3 coding DNA: TGTGCTAGTGGTTTGGTCGATATGAGTAGCACCATATATTTT. Protein product: CASGLVDMSSTIYF.